These T cell receptor beta chains were read from a single sample in a study of blood T cells in healthy people across ages. TCRdb redid the calling of the 5' RACE reads with MiXCR, one entry per CDR3 protein. The repertoire consists of under 950,000 distinct CDR3 sequences, with roughly 20% occurring once and the leading ten covering roughly 22%. Material for sequencing was blood. These receptors all stem from a man between 65 and 85 years old in good health. Each CDR3 is given with its conserved first and last residue. The D gene is left open where the match is weak. Not all rows give a size; the values are once, few, many and, for expanded clones, a class.

d_gene: .; abundance: few; v_gene: TRBV7-2; j_gene: TRBJ1-2; CDR3nt: TGTGCCCGGAGCGCCCTTGGAGGTGGAGCTAACTATGGCTACACCTTC; CDR3aa: CARSALGGGANYGYTF
d_gene: TRBD1; abundance: many; v_gene: TRBV10-3; j_gene: TRBJ2-1; CDR3nt: TGTGCCCTCGGACAGGGTCGCAATGAGCAGTTCTTC; CDR3aa: CALGQGRNEQFF
d_gene: .; abundance: .; v_gene: TRBV7-9; j_gene: TRBJ1-4; CDR3nt: TGTGCCAGCAGCTTAGAGGGCGATCAGGGGCGGCCGCAATTT; CDR3aa: CASSLEGDQGRPQF
d_gene: TRBD2; abundance: .; v_gene: TRBV7-2; j_gene: TRBJ2-2; CDR3nt: TGTGCCAGCAGCTTAACCGCGGGGGGGACCGGGGAGCTGTTTTTT; CDR3aa: CASSLTAGGTGELFF
d_gene: .; abundance: .; v_gene: TRBV11-1; j_gene: TRBJ1-5; CDR3nt: TGTGCCAGCAGCCCGGTGAGGGGCCGGTCCAATCAGCCCCAGCATTTT; CDR3aa: CASSPVRGRSNQPQHF
d_gene: TRBD1; abundance: .; v_gene: TRBV12-3/TRBV12-4; j_gene: TRBJ2-4; CDR3nt: TGTGCCAGCAGGGAGACAGGGTCCAAAAACATTCAGTACTTC; CDR3aa: CASRETGSKNIQYF
d_gene: .; abundance: .; v_gene: TRBV12-3/TRBV12-4; j_gene: TRBJ1-4; CDR3nt: TGTGCCAGCAGTTTCAACCTTAATGAAAAACTGTTTTTT; CDR3aa: CASSFNLNEKLFF
d_gene: TRBD1; abundance: few; v_gene: TRBV12-3/TRBV12-4; j_gene: TRBJ1-6; CDR3nt: TGTGCCAGCAGTGCAGACAGGGGAAGGACACCCCTCCACTTT; CDR3aa: CASSADRGRTPLHF
d_gene: .; abundance: .; v_gene: TRBV5-1; j_gene: TRBJ2-3; CDR3nt: TGCGCCAGCAGCTTGGAATCTCGCCGCACAGATACGCAGTATTTT; CDR3aa: CASSLESRRTDTQYF
d_gene: TRBD1; abundance: .; v_gene: TRBV12-3/TRBV12-4; j_gene: TRBJ1-1; CDR3nt: TGTGCCAGCAGCTACGGGACAGGGTTTAGAGCTTTCTTT; CDR3aa: CASSYGTGFRAFF
d_gene: TRBD2; abundance: .; v_gene: TRBV5-1; j_gene: TRBJ2-2; CDR3nt: TGCGCCAGCAGCCTTAGCGGGGGCCCCGCGAACACCGGGGAGCTGTTTTTT; CDR3aa: CASSLSGGPANTGELFF
d_gene: .; abundance: few; v_gene: TRBV14; j_gene: TRBJ2-3; CDR3nt: TGTGCCAGCAGCGCGCCCCCCGCCCCGAGGGCAGATACGCAGTATTTT; CDR3aa: CASSAPPAPRADTQYF
d_gene: .; abundance: few; v_gene: TRBV19; j_gene: TRBJ1-2; CDR3nt: TGTGCCAGTAGTCCCGAAGCTTCTCTCAACTATGGCTACACCTTC; CDR3aa: CASSPEASLNYGYTF
d_gene: .; abundance: .; v_gene: TRBV12-3/TRBV12-4; j_gene: TRBJ1-1; CDR3nt: TGTGCCAGCAGTTTCCCCCCACTCACTGAAGCTTTCTTT; CDR3aa: CASSFPPLTEAFF
d_gene: TRBD2; abundance: .; v_gene: TRBV6-5; j_gene: TRBJ2-7; CDR3nt: TGTGCCAGCACCCCTGGGGGGGTCGTATACGAGCAGTACTTC; CDR3aa: CASTPGGVVYEQYF
d_gene: .; abundance: many; v_gene: TRBV7-2; j_gene: TRBJ1-5; CDR3nt: TGTGCCAGCAGCTTAAAGGGGGTGGGGGACAATCAGCCCCAGCATTTT; CDR3aa: CASSLKGVGDNQPQHF
d_gene: TRBD1; abundance: many; v_gene: TRBV10-2; j_gene: TRBJ2-5; CDR3nt: TGCGCCAGCAGTCCAGGGACAGTCAGGCAAGAGACCCAGTACTTC; CDR3aa: CASSPGTVRQETQYF
d_gene: .; abundance: few; v_gene: TRBV12-3/TRBV12-4; j_gene: TRBJ2-4; CDR3nt: TGTGCCAGCAGTTTCGGGGACATAGCCAAAAACATTCAGTACTTC; CDR3aa: CASSFGDIAKNIQYF
d_gene: .; abundance: .; v_gene: TRBV20-1; j_gene: TRBJ2-6; CDR3nt: TGCGGAGGGCAGTACGGGGCCAACGTCCTGACTTTC; CDR3aa: CGGQYGANVLTF
d_gene: TRBD1; abundance: .; v_gene: TRBV24-1; j_gene: TRBJ2-1; CDR3nt: TGTGCCACGGGACAGCGCCCCAATGAGCAGTTCTTC; CDR3aa: CATGQRPNEQFF
d_gene: .; abundance: .; v_gene: TRBV18; j_gene: TRBJ2-7; CDR3nt: TGTGCCAGCTCACCAGACAGGACAGTCTACGAGCAGTACTTC; CDR3aa: CASSPDRTVYEQYF
d_gene: .; abundance: .; v_gene: TRBV3-1; j_gene: TRBJ2-1; CDR3nt: TGTGCCAGCAGCCAAGATTTGGGGGGCCACAATGAGCAGTTCTTC; CDR3aa: CASSQDLGGHNEQFF
d_gene: .; abundance: .; v_gene: TRBV5-1; j_gene: TRBJ1-1; CDR3nt: TGCGCCAGCAGCTTGGCCACCGGGGGTTTTAACACTGAAGCTTTCTTT; CDR3aa: CASSLATGGFNTEAFF
d_gene: TRBD2; abundance: few; v_gene: TRBV5-5; j_gene: TRBJ2-7; CDR3nt: TGTGCCAGCAGCTTCCTAGCGGGGAGGGAGCAGTACTTC; CDR3aa: CASSFLAGREQYF
d_gene: .; abundance: .; v_gene: TRBV5-1; j_gene: TRBJ2-1; CDR3nt: TGCGCCAGCAGCCCGGACTTATCCAATGAGCAGTTCTTC; CDR3aa: CASSPDLSNEQFF
d_gene: TRBD1; abundance: .; v_gene: TRBV4-2; j_gene: TRBJ1-1; CDR3nt: TGTGCCAGCGGTGCGCTTGGACAGGGGGTCACTGAAGCTTTCTTT; CDR3aa: CASGALGQGVTEAFF
d_gene: TRBD1; abundance: .; v_gene: TRBV11-2; j_gene: TRBJ1-2; CDR3nt: TGTGCCAGCAGCCCAGTGGACAGGGGGCGAAGTGGCTACACCTTC; CDR3aa: CASSPVDRGRSGYTF
d_gene: .; abundance: .; v_gene: TRBV29-1; j_gene: TRBJ1-1; CDR3nt: TGCAGCGTTCCGTGGGGATGCACTGAAGCTTTCTTT; CDR3aa: CSVPWGCTEAFF
d_gene: .; abundance: .; v_gene: TRBV5-1; j_gene: TRBJ2-5; CDR3nt: TGCGCCAGCAGCTTTCCCCAAGGGGAGCAGTACTTC; CDR3aa: CASSFPQGEQYF
d_gene: TRBD1; abundance: few; v_gene: TRBV10-2; j_gene: TRBJ2-5; CDR3nt: TGCGCCAGCAGTGAAGCCGGGACAGGACTTCCCCCCCAAGAGACCCAGTACTTC; CDR3aa: CASSEAGTGLPPQETQYF
d_gene: .; abundance: few; v_gene: TRBV20-1; j_gene: TRBJ2-4; CDR3nt: TGCAGTGCTGAGCCTCAGTTCCTAGCCAAAAACATTCAGTACTTC; CDR3aa: CSAEPQFLAKNIQYF
d_gene: .; abundance: .; v_gene: TRBV7-9; j_gene: TRBJ2-1; CDR3nt: TGTGCCAGCAGCGCAGCCGCGGGATACAATGAGCAGTTCTTC; CDR3aa: CASSAAAGYNEQFF
d_gene: .; abundance: many; v_gene: TRBV3-1; j_gene: TRBJ1-2; CDR3nt: TGTGCCAGCAGCCAAGATTACGGTGGGCCCTATGGCTACACCTTC; CDR3aa: CASSQDYGGPYGYTF
d_gene: .; abundance: few; v_gene: TRBV29-1; j_gene: TRBJ1-5; CDR3nt: TGCAGCGTTGTCGGGGATCTAAATCAGCCCCAGCATTTT; CDR3aa: CSVVGDLNQPQHF
d_gene: .; abundance: .; v_gene: TRBV6-5; j_gene: TRBJ1-1; CDR3nt: TGTGCCAGCAGTTTCAGGGCTTTATCCACTGAAGCTTTCTTT; CDR3aa: CASSFRALSTEAFF
d_gene: .; abundance: few; v_gene: TRBV9; j_gene: TRBJ1-4; CDR3nt: TGTGCCAGCAGCGGCCCTGGTAGGATTAATGAAAAACTGTTTTTT; CDR3aa: CASSGPGRINEKLFF
d_gene: .; abundance: .; v_gene: TRBV12-5; j_gene: TRBJ2-1; CDR3nt: TGTGCTAGTGGTTTGGACTCCTACAATGAGCAGTTCTTC; CDR3aa: CASGLDSYNEQFF
d_gene: .; abundance: .; v_gene: TRBV15; j_gene: TRBJ1-5; CDR3nt: TGTGCCACCAGCAGTGCCGCCTACTCCAATCAGCCCCAGCATTTT; CDR3aa: CATSSAAYSNQPQHF
d_gene: .; abundance: few; v_gene: TRBV19; j_gene: TRBJ1-5; CDR3nt: TGTGCCAGTAGTCGCCAGGCCAATCAGCCCCAGCATTTT; CDR3aa: CASSRQANQPQHF
d_gene: TRBD1; abundance: .; v_gene: TRBV20-1; j_gene: TRBJ1-4; CDR3nt: TGCAGTGCTAGAACAGGGGGGGAGGAAAAACTGTTTTTT; CDR3aa: CSARTGGEEKLFF
d_gene: .; abundance: few; v_gene: TRBV7-8; j_gene: TRBJ1-1; CDR3nt: TGTGCCAGCAGCCCTCGGGACTACAGAAGGGCTTTCTTT; CDR3aa: CASSPRDYRRAFF
d_gene: TRBD1; abundance: .; v_gene: TRBV28; j_gene: TRBJ1-1; CDR3nt: TGTGCCAGCAGGGGGACAGGGGGTTTGGGCACTGAAGCTTTCTTT; CDR3aa: CASRGTGGLGTEAFF
d_gene: TRBD1; abundance: few; v_gene: TRBV27; j_gene: TRBJ1-4; CDR3nt: TGTGCCACCCGAACAGGGGGCATGGGGTTTGAAAAACTGTTTTTT; CDR3aa: CATRTGGMGFEKLFF
d_gene: .; abundance: few; v_gene: TRBV10-3; j_gene: TRBJ1-2; CDR3nt: TGTGCCATCAGTGTAGGAAATATTAACTATGGCTACACCTTC; CDR3aa: CAISVGNINYGYTF
d_gene: .; abundance: .; v_gene: TRBV28; j_gene: TRBJ2-1; CDR3nt: TGTGCCAGCAAGAGCGGGACAAGCTCCCACAATGAGCAGTTCTTC; CDR3aa: CASKSGTSSHNEQFF
d_gene: .; abundance: many; v_gene: TRBV11-2; j_gene: TRBJ2-5; CDR3nt: TGTGCCAGCAGTCGTAGCTTTGTCGAGACCCAGTACTTC; CDR3aa: CASSRSFVETQYF
d_gene: .; abundance: .; v_gene: TRBV12-3/TRBV12-4; j_gene: TRBJ1-1; CDR3nt: TGTGCCAGCAGACCACAGTTAAACACTGAAGCTTTCTTT; CDR3aa: CASRPQLNTEAFF
d_gene: .; abundance: many; v_gene: TRBV7-3; j_gene: TRBJ2-5; CDR3nt: TGTGCCAGCAGCTTAGATCCAGGGGAGACCCAGTACTTC; CDR3aa: CASSLDPGETQYF
d_gene: .; abundance: .; v_gene: TRBV4-3; j_gene: TRBJ2-3; CDR3nt: TGCGCCAGCAGCCAACGCCCTATCCCCGGGACAGATACGCAGTATTTT; CDR3aa: CASSQRPIPGTDTQYF